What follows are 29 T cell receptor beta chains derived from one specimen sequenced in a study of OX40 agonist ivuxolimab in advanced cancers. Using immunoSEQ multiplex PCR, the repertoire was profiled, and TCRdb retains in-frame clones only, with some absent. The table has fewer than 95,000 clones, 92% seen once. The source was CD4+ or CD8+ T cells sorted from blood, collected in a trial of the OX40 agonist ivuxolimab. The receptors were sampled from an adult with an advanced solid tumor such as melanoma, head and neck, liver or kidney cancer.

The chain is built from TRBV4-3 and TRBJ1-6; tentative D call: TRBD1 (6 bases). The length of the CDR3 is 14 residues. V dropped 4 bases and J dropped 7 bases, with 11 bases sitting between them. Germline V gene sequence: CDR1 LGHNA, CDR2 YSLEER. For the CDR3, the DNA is TGCGCCAGCAGCCTTAGCCAGGGGAATTCACCCCTCCACTTT. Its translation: CASSLSQGNSPLHF.

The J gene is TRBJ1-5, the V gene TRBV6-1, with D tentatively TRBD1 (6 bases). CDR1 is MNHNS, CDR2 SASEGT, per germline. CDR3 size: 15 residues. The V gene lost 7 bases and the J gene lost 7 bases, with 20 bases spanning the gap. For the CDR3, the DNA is TGTGCCAGCACCCTGGGGCAGGGGTATCGGCAGCCCCAGCATTTT. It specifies CASTLGQGYRQPQHF.

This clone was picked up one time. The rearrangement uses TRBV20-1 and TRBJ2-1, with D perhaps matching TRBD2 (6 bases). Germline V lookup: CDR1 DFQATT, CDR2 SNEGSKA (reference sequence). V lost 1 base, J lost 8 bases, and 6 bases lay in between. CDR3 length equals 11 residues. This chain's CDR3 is CSARGRDEQFF. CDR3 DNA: TGCAGTGCTAGAGGGAGGGATGAGCAGTTCTTC.

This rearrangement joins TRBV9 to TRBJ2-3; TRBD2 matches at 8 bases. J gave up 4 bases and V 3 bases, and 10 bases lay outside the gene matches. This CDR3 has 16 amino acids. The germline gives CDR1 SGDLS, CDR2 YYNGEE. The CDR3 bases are TGTGCCAGCAGCGCCTCTGGCGGGGGGATCGCAGATACGCAGTATTTT. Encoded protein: CASSASGGGIADTQYF.

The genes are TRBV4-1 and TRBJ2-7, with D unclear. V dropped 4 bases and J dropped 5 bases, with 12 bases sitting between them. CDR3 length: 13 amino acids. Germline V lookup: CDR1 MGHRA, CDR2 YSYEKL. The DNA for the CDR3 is TGCGCCAGCAGCCGTCCTAACATCGACGAGCAGTACTTC. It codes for CASSRPNIDEQYF.

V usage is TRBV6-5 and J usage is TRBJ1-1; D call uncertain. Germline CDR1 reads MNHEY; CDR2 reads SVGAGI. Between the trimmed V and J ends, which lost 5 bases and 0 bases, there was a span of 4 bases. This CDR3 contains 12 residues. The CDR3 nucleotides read TGTGCCAGCAGTCAGGTGAACACTGAAGCTTTCTTT. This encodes CASSQVNTEAFF.

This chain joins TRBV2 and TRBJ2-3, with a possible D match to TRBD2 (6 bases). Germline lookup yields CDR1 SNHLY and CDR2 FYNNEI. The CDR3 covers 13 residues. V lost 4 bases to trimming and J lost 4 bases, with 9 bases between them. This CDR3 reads CASSGGNADTQYF. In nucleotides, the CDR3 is TGTGCCAGCAGTGGCGGGAACGCAGATACGCAGTATTTT.

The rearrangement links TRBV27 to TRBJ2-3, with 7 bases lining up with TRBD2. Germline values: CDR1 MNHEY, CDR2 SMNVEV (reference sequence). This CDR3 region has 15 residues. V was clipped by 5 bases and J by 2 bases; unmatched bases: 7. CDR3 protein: CASSRSGTTTDTQYF. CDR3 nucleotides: TGTGCCAGCAGTCGCTCGGGGACTACCACAGATACGCAGTATTTT.

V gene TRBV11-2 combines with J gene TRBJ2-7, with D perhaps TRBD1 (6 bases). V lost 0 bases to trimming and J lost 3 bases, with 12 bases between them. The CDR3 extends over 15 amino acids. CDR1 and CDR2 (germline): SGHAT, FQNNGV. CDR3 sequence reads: CASSLDPGHVYEQYF. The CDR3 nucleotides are TGTGCCAGCAGCTTAGACCCGGGACATGTCTACGAGCAGTACTTC. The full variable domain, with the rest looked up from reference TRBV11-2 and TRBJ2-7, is EAGVAQSPRYKIIEKRQSVAFWCNPISGHATLYWYQQILGQGPKLLIQFQNNGVVDDSQLPKDRFSAERLKGVDSTLKIQPAKLEDSAVYLCASSLDPGHVYEQYFGPGTRLTVT.

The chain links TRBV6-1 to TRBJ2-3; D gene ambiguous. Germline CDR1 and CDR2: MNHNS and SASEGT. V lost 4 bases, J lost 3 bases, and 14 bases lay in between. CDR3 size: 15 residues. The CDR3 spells CASSAARRLTDTQYF. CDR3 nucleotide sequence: TGTGCCAGCAGTGCGGCTAGGCGGTTAACAGATACGCAGTATTTT.

The chain's CDR3 is CSVEGVLGATGANVLTF. The CDR3 bases are TGCAGCGTTGAAGGGGTCCTCGGGGCAACTGGGGCCAACGTCCTGACTTTC. The chain combines TRBV29-1 with TRBJ2-6; D could derive from TRBD1 or TRBD2 (5 bases each). V was pared by 1 base and J by 2 bases, with 15 bases between. CDR3 length: 17 residues. Germline CDR1 SQVTM, CDR2 ANQGSEA.

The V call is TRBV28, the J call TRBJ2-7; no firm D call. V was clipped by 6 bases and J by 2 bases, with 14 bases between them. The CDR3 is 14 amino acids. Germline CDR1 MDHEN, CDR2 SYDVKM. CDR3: CASRLAKGTYEQYF. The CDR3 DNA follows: TGTGCCAGCAGATTGGCAAAGGGTACCTACGAGCAGTACTTC.

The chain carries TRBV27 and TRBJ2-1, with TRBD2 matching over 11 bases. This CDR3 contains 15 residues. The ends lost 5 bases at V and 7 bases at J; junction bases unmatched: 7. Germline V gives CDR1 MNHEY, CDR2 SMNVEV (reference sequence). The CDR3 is CASSLGTSGLNEQFF. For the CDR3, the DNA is TGTGCCAGCAGTCTAGGGACTAGCGGTCTAAATGAGCAGTTCTTC.

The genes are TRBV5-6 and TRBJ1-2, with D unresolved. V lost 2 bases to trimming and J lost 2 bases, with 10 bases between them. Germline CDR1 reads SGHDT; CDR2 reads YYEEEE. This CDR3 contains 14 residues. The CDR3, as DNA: TGTGCCAGCAGCTTCGGAACAGAGAACTATGGCTACACCTTC. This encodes CASSFGTENYGYTF.

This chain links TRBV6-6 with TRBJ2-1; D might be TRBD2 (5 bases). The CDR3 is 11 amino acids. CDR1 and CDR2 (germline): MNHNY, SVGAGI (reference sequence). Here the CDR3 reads CATLERDEQFF. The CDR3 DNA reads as TGTGCGACCCTAGAGAGGGATGAGCAGTTCTTC.

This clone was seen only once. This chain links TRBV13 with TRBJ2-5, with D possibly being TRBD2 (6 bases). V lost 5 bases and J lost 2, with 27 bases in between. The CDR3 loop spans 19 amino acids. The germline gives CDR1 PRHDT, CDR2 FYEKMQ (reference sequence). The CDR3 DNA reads TGTGCCAGCAGCATCGGACTAACACCCTCCCGGTACATGCAAGAGACCCAGTACTTC. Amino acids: CASSIGLTPSRYMQETQYF.

The CDR3: CAISSGGVSDTQYF. In DNA, the CDR3 is TGTGCCATCAGTAGCGGGGGGGTGTCAGATACGCAGTATTTT. J is TRBJ2-3 and V is TRBV10-3, with 10 bases lining up with TRBD2. V was clipped by 5 bases and J by 4 bases; unmatched bases: 3. CDR3 length: 14 amino acids. Germline CDR1 reads ENHRY; CDR2 reads SYGVKD.

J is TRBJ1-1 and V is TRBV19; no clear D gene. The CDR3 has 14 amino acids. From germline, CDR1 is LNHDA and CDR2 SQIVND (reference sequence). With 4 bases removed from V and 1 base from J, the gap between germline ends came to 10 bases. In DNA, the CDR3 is TGTGCCAGTAGTACCCTCGGCCCGAACACTGAAGCTTTCTTT. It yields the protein CASSTLGPNTEAFF.

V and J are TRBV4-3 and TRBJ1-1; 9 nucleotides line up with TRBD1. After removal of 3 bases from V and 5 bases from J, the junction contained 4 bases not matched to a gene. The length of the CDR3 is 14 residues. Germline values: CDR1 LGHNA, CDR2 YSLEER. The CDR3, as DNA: TGCGCCAGCAGCCAGGGACAGGGTCTTACTGAAGCTTTCTTT. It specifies CASSQGQGLTEAFF.

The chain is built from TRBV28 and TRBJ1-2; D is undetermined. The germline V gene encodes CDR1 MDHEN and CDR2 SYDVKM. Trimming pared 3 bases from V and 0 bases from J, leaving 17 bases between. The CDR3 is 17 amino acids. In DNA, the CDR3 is TGTGCCAGCAGTTTTCCCCGGGGTGACTCAGCTAACTATGGCTACACCTTC. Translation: CASSFPRGDSANYGYTF.

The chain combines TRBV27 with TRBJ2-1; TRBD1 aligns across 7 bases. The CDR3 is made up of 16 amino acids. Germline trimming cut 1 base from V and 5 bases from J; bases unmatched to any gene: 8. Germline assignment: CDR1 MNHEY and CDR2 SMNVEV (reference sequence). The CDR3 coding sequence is TGTGCCAGCAGTTTATTTCGACAGGGTCTGCACAATGAGCAGTTCTTC. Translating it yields CASSLFRQGLHNEQFF.

The CDR3 coding sequence is TGTGCCAGCAAGCTAGCGGGAGGCCGGGTGGGGGAGTTCTTC. This encodes CASKLAGGRVGEFF. The rearrangement joins TRBV2 to TRBJ2-1, with 11 bases fitting TRBD2. Germline trimming cut 7 bases from V and 14 bases from J; bases unmatched to any gene: 13. The CDR3 has 14 amino acids. Germline V lookup: CDR1 SNHLY, CDR2 FYNNEI. Combining the CDR3 with reference TRBV2 and TRBJ2-1 gives the whole variable domain EPEVTQTPSHQVTQMGQEVILRCVPISNHLYFYWYRQILGQKVEFLVSFYNNEISEKSEIFDDQFSVERPDGSNFTLKIRSTKLEDSAMYFCASKLAGGRVGEFFGPGTRLTVL.

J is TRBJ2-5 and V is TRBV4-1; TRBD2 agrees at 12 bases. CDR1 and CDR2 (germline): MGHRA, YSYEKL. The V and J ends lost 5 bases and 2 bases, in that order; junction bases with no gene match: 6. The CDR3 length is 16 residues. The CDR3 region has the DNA TGCGCCAGCAGCACCCGACTAGCGGGGGAACAAGAGACCCAGTACTTC. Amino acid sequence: CASSTRLAGEQETQYF.

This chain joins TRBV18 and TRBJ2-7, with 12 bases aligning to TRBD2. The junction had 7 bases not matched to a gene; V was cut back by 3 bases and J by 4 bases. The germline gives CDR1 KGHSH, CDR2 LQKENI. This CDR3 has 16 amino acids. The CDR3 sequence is CASSPGLAGRLYEQYF. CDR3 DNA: TGTGCCAGCTCACCCGGACTAGCGGGGCGACTTTACGAGCAGTACTTC.

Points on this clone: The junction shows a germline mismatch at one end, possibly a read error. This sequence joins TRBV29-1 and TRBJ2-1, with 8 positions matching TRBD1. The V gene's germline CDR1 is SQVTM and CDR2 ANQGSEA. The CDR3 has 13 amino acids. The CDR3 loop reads CNVFRTGINEQFF. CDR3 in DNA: TGCAACGTTTTTAGGACAGGGATCAATGAGCAGTTCTTC.

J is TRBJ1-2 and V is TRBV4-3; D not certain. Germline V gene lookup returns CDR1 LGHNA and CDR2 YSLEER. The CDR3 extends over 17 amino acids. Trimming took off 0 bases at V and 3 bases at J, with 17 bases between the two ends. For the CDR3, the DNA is TGCGCCAGCAGCCAAGATTGGACCCTCCAGGACTACTATGGCTACACCTTC. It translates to CASSQDWTLQDYYGYTF.

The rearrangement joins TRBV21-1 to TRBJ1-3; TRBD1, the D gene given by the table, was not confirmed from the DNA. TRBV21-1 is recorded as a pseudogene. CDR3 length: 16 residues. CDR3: CASSKQGHPIGNTIYF. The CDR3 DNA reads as TGTGCCAGCAGCAAACAGGGCCACCCGATTGGAAACACCATATATTTT.

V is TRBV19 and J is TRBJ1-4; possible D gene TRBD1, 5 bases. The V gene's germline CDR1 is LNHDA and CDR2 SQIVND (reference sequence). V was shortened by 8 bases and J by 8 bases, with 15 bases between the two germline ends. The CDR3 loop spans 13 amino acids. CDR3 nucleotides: TGTGCCAGTCAACGGGGCTTCCGGGAAAAACTGTTTTTT. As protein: CASQRGFREKLFF.

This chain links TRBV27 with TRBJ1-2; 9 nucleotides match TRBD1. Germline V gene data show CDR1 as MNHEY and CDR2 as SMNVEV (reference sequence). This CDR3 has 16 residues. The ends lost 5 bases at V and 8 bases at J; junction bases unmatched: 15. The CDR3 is CASSPAAPQGAGGYTF. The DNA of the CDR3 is TGTGCCAGCAGTCCCGCGGCCCCACAGGGGGCGGGCGGCTACACCTTC.